This TCR beta chain was observed in a study of T cells in Graves' hyperthyroidism and ophthalmopathy. Whole-study findings and limits: Ophthalmopathy got predicted by the model a median 6.5 months before its onset. In the blood, most expanded thyroid clonotypes above 0.001 appeared as well.

Used for diagnoses were clinical symptoms, serum thyroxine and TRAb, thyroid ultrasound and orbital computed tomography. Isolation of PBMCs was performed on about 10 ml fresh peripheral blood. RNA transcripts yielded amplified TCR beta CDR3 regions. A set of HTBI primers served as the primers for a first-round RT-PCR of the TCR CDR3. TCRdb analysed the multiplex PCR reads with MiXCR anew, one entry per CDR3 protein. The sample contains approximately 300,000 distinct CDR3 sequences, more than 15% of which appear only once. The germline CDR1 and CDR2 sequences are MNHNS and SASEGT. J lost 2 bases, V lost 5 bases, and 3 bases had no gene match. This CDR3 has 13 residues. At least ten counts were recorded for this clonotype. Its antigen is currently unknown.

The sequenced material came from blood. The sequence was obtained from a woman in her fifties or sixties with Graves' ophthalmopathy. The chain combines TRBV6-1 with TRBJ2-7; 7 bases match TRBD1. CDR3 coding DNA: TGTGCCAGCAGTCACAGGGGTCCCTACGAGCAGTACTTC. As protein: CASSHRGPYEQYF.